Below are 13 T cell receptor beta chains sequenced from a single sample in a study of T cell responses to AZD1222 COVID-19 vaccine. The table came from immunoSEQ multiplex PCR; TCRdb's copy has only in-frame clones and leaves some out. This repertoire shows 150,000 to 200,000 clones, roughly 94% found once; its top ten account for roughly 1.4%. The sample was peripheral blood, taken 28 days after the second AZD1222 dose. The source of these receptors is an adult who received the AZD1222 COVID-19 vaccine.

The chain is built from TRBV5-4 and TRBJ1-4; no clear D. The germline V gene encodes CDR1 SGHNT and CDR2 YYREEE (reference sequence). The CDR3 loop spans 15 amino acids. Trimming pared 4 bases from V and 0 bases from J, leaving 10 bases between. CDR3 region: CASSQRAATNEKLFF. The CDR3 nucleotides are TGTGCCAGCAGCCAGCGGGCCGCAACTAATGAAAAACTGTTTTTT.

For this clone: A much more abundant neighbour one base away suggests this may be a read error. Within the sample, other DNA sequences also encode this same CDR3. The chain employs TRBV15 and TRBJ1-5; D is uncertain. This CDR3 has 13 amino acids. CDR1 is LNHNV and CDR2 is YYDKDF in the germline V gene (reference sequence). Trimming took 0 bases from V and 4 from J, leaving 4 bases between them. CDR3 in amino acids: CATSRDLNQPQHF. The CDR3 DNA sequence: TGTGCCACCAGCAGAGATCTAAATCAGCCCCAGCATTTT.

This clone was observed a single time. This chain links TRBV5-1 with TRBJ1-4; 11 bases match TRBD1. Per germline, CDR1 SGHRS and CDR2 YFSETQ. The length of the CDR3 is 17 residues. The ends lost 0 bases at V and 8 bases at J; junction bases unmatched: 9. The CDR3 DNA is TGCGCCAGCAGCTTGGCGGGACAGGGGGGTATTAACGAAAAACTGTTTTTT. Encoded protein: CASSLAGQGGINEKLFF.

On this clone: The junction departs from the called germline gene at one end, perhaps through a read error. The gene calls are TRBV14 and TRBJ1-1; D unclear. This CDR3 is 13 amino acids long. The germline V gene has CDR1 SGHDN and CDR2 FVKESK. This chain's CDR3 is CASSPQVKTEAFF. CDR3 DNA sequence: TGTGCCAGCAGCCCGCAGGTGAAGACTGAAGCTTTCTTT. Full variable domain (outside the CDR3, taken from reference TRBV14 and TRBJ1-1): EAGVTQFPSHSVIEKGQTVTLRCDPISGHDNLYWYRRVMGKEIKFLLHFVKESKQDESGMPNNRFLAERTGGTYSTLKVQPAELEDSGVYFCASSPQVKTEAFFGQGTRLTVV.

The chain joins TRBV5-1 to TRBJ1-5; D possibly corresponds to TRBD1 (6 bases). The CDR3 totals 15 residues. V was pared by 0 bases and J by 4 bases, with 11 bases between. Per the germline V gene, CDR1 is SGHRS and CDR2 is YFSETQ. The CDR3 DNA is TGCGCCAGCAGCTTGGGGGCAGGGGCAAATCAGCCCCAGCATTTT. Translation: CASSLGAGANQPQHF.

This chain joins TRBV4-2 and TRBJ2-7; TRBD2 matches 13 bases. The V gene's germline CDR1 is LGHNA and CDR2 YNFKEQ. The CDR3 runs 20 residues. V lost 4 bases and J lost 4; bases outside the gene matches: 19. DNA of the CDR3: TGTGCCAGCAGCCGCAGCTATCCCAGCCTTCGACTAGCGGGAGGTTACGAGCAGTACTTC. Its translation is CASSRSYPSLRLAGGYEQYF.

This chain links TRBV6-5 with TRBJ1-1; possible D gene TRBD1, 5 bases. The CDR3 contains 15 residues. Between the trimmed V and J ends, which lost 4 bases and 4 bases, there was a span of 16 bases. Germline-derived CDR1 and CDR2 are MNHEY and SVGAGI. The CDR3 reads CASSLTGSLGTEAFF. CDR3 coding DNA: TGTGCCAGCAGTTTAACAGGATCCCTGGGCACTGAAGCTTTCTTT.

The chain uses TRBV7-9 and TRBJ1-2, with D uncertain. V lost 3 bases, J lost 5 bases, and 19 bases lay in between. CDR3 size: 16 residues. Per the germline V gene, CDR1 is SEHNR and CDR2 is FQNEAQ (reference sequence). The CDR3 is CASSFSHGGATYGYTF. The CDR3 DNA reads as TGTGCCAGCAGCTTTTCTCATGGCGGTGCAACTTATGGCTACACCTTC.

V gene TRBV5-1 combines with J gene TRBJ2-1; 7 positions agree with TRBD2. Trimming removed 5 bases from V and 7 bases from J; junction bases left unmatched: 6. The CDR3 extends over 13 amino acids. Germline V CDR1 and CDR2: SGHRS, YFSETQ. CDR3 sequence reads: CASSRAGENEQFF. For the CDR3, the DNA is TGCGCCAGCAGTCGGGCGGGGGAGAATGAGCAGTTCTTC.

This clone was seen only once. The chain is built from TRBV4-3 and TRBJ1-1, with 12 bases matching TRBD1. V gave up 3 bases and J gave up 5 bases; unmatched junction bases: 4. CDR1 is LGHNA and CDR2 is YSLEER in the germline V gene. This CDR3 contains 15 residues. The CDR3 DNA is TGCGCCAGCAGCCAGGGGACAGGGGGCCTGACTGAAGCTTTCTTT. Encoded protein: CASSQGTGGLTEAFF.

The rearrangement uses TRBV19 and TRBJ1-6, with 7 bases that match TRBD1. The V gene's germline CDR1 is LNHDA and CDR2 SQIVND (reference sequence). CDR3 length: 13 residues. The J segment lost 7 bases and the V segment lost 7 bases, leaving 4 bases of the junction unmatched. The CDR3 is CASKWDRNSPLHF. The DNA for the CDR3 is TGTGCCAGTAAATGGGACAGAAATTCACCCCTCCACTTT.

This chain joins TRBV7-2 and TRBJ1-5, with D uncertain. This CDR3 is 12 amino acids long. CDR1 is SGHTA and CDR2 is FQGNSA in the germline V gene. The V end was cut by 1 base, the J end by 7 bases, with 5 bases between. This CDR3 is CASSLGGQPQHF. Written as DNA, the CDR3 is TGTGCCAGCAGCTTAGGCGGGCAGCCCCAGCATTTT.

The gene calls are TRBV27 and TRBJ2-2; 9 bases are shared with TRBD1. Germline assignment: CDR1 MNHEY and CDR2 SMNVEV (reference sequence). V was clipped by 4 bases and J by 3 bases; unmatched bases: 12. This CDR3 is 18 amino acids long. CDR3 in DNA: TGTGCCAGCAGTTGGGACTCCCCGGGACAGGGATACACCGGGGAGCTGTTTTTT. It specifies CASSWDSPGQGYTGELFF.